This TCR beta chain was identified in a study of beta chain features in type 1 diabetes. All of the isolated RNA was reverse transcribed, so expressed TCRB transcripts were sequenced. Libraries were prepared by immunoSEQ multiplex PCR; TCRdb keeps only in-frame clonotypes and omits some of them. In the table there are 130,000 or so clones, about 9.1% of which are singletons. This CDR3 is 17 amino acids long. This clone was counted many times. The V call is TRBV21-1, the J call TRBJ2-3; the D call in the table, TRBD2, was not verified against the DNA. TRBV21-1 is a recognized pseudogene. Sequencing was performed on central memory CD4+ T cells from blood. The clonotype was recovered from a woman in her thirties or forties in good health. CDR3 nucleotides: TGTGCCAGCAGCAACCCCGCGGGACGGAAGATCACAGATACGCAGTATTTT. Residues: CASSNPAGRKITDTQYF.